Listed below are T cell receptor beta chains from one sample, sequenced in a study of T-cell reconstitution after alpha-beta-depleted transplantation in children. In TCRdb, the PCR reads were re-called with MiXCR into one record per CDR3 protein. The sample lists 190,000 or so distinct CDR3 sequences, 6.5% to 7.5% occurring once. The input for sequencing was PBMCs from the stem cell graft donor, taken from the stem cell graft. Receptors were obtained from a human donor who donated a stem cell graft to a child with Wiskott-Aldrich syndrome. Each CDR3 is given with its conserved first and last residue. A D gene is named only where the DNA matches it firmly. Clone size is stated in some rows and not others, as once, few, many or a class when expanded.

. TRBJ1-2 TRBV5-6 many TGTGCCAGCAGCTTCCTGGGGCTTCGGAGTGGCTACACCTTC CASSFLGLRSGYTF
TRBD2 TRBJ2-1 TRBV5-1 many TGCGCCAGCAGCACGGGACTAGCCGGGTACAATGAGCAGTTCTTC CASSTGLAGYNEQFF
. TRBJ2-4 TRBV7-9 many TGTGCCGCCAAATCGGGGGACGGGGCCAAAAACATTCAGTACTTC CAAKSGDGAKNIQYF
TRBD1 TRBJ2-3 TRBV20-1 many TGCAGTGCATCAGAGACAGGGGGCACAGATACGCAGTATTTT CSASETGGTDTQYF
. TRBJ1-1 TRBV7-2 . TGTGCCAGCAGCTTAAGAATTCGGGGGCTCGGAACTGAAGCTTTCTTT CASSLRIRGLGTEAFF
TRBD2 TRBJ2-1 TRBV5-1 many TGCGCCAGCAGCTACACCGGGACTAGCGACAATGAGCAGTTCTTC CASSYTGTSDNEQFF
TRBD2 TRBJ2-5 TRBV5-1 . TGCGCCAGCAGCCCCGTTAAAAATAGCGGGGGTCAGGAGACCCAGTACTTC CASSPVKNSGGQETQYF
. TRBJ2-3 TRBV20-1 many TGCAGTGCTAGAATGTCAGGGCGGGATACGCAGTATTTT CSARMSGRDTQYF
. TRBJ2-7 TRBV10-3 many TGTGCCATCAGTGAGGAGGTTGGGCCCTACGAGCAGTACTTC CAISEEVGPYEQYF
TRBD2 TRBJ2-5 TRBV11-2 many TGTGCCAGCAGCTTAGATGGACTAGTTCCGCAAGAGACCCAGTACTTC CASSLDGLVPQETQYF
TRBD1 TRBJ1-5 TRBV7-9 . TGTGCCAGCAGCAAATGGACAGGGTCGGGAGATCAGCCCCAGCATTTT CASSKWTGSGDQPQHF
. TRBJ2-1 TRBV5-1 many TGCGCCAGCAGCTTGGTTTCTGCGGATGAGCAGTTCTTC CASSLVSADEQFF
. TRBJ2-6 TRBV30 many TGTGCCTGGAGTGATGGTCCTGGGGCCAACGTCCTGACTTTC CAWSDGPGANVLTF
TRBD2 TRBJ2-3 TRBV12-3/TRBV12-4 few TGTGCCAGCAGTCCGATGGGACTAGCGTCCACAGATACGCAGTATTTT CASSPMGLASTDTQYF
. TRBJ2-1 TRBV30 many TGTGCCTGTCTAGCCAGGGAAGTTTCCTACAATGAGCAGTTCTTC CACLAREVSYNEQFF
. TRBJ2-7 TRBV25-1 many TGTGCCAGCAGTTATAACAGCTACTACGAGCAGTACTTC CASSYNSYYEQYF
. TRBJ2-2 TRBV5-1 many TGCGCCAGCAGCCCCCCTACGAACACCGGGGAGCTGTTTTTT CASSPPTNTGELFF
. TRBJ2-1 TRBV25-1 . TGTGCCAGCAGCGAGGGGGGACAGCCGCGGCAGTTCTTC CASSEGGQPRQFF
. TRBJ2-6 TRBV12-3/TRBV12-4 few TGTGCCAGCAGTCCCGCCGCCGGCGGGGACCTCTCTGGGGCCAACGTCCTGACTTTC CASSPAAGGDLSGANVLTF
. TRBJ2-5 TRBV29-1 few TGCAGCGTTCGTACCCCACAGGGTTGGGAGACCCAGTACTTC CSVRTPQGWETQYF
. TRBJ2-3 TRBV4-1 many TGCGCCAGCAGTCTCATGGGGTGGAAAGATACGCAGTATTTT CASSLMGWKDTQYF
. TRBJ2-3 TRBV5-6 many TGTGCCAGCAGCTTGTTGACCTCGGCAGATACGCAGTATTTT CASSLLTSADTQYF
. TRBJ2-1 TRBV7-8 many TGTGCCAGCAGCTTAGCGGTTCCGTTCTTC CASSLAVPFF
. TRBJ2-2 TRBV12-3/TRBV12-4 . TGTGCCAGCAGTTTCCGAGACCCCACCGGGGAGCTGTTTTTT CASSFRDPTGELFF
TRBD2 TRBJ2-1 TRBV13 many TGTGCCAGCAGCTTAGTAGAGCGGGAGAGAAGCTCCTACAATGAGCAGTTCTTC CASSLVERERSSYNEQFF
. TRBJ2-7 TRBV29-1 many TGCAGCGTTGAATTAAGGGGATACGAGCAGTACTTC CSVELRGYEQYF
TRBD1 TRBJ2-7 TRBV5-1 many TGCGCCAGTAAAAGCAACAGGGGTAGCTCCTACGAGCAGTACTTC CASKSNRGSSYEQYF
TRBD2 TRBJ2-7 TRBV18 many TGTGCCAGCTCACCACGGTCCGGGGGGGCATGGGAGCAGTACTTC CASSPRSGGAWEQYF
. TRBJ1-1 TRBV10-1 many TGCGCCAGCAGAGCTCGATCGGGGACTGAAGCTTTCTTT CASRARSGTEAFF
TRBD2 TRBJ2-1 TRBV20-1 many TGCAGTGCTAGATATAGCGGGAGCCCCAATGAGCAGTTCTTC CSARYSGSPNEQFF
. TRBJ2-6 TRBV11-1 many TGTGCCAGCAGCGAAAGGTCCCAGGGTTTTGTATCTGGGGCCAACGTCCTGACTTTC CASSERSQGFVSGANVLTF
TRBD1 TRBJ1-6 TRBV9 . TGTGCCAGCAGCGGGGGGGACAGCCGGAATTCACCCCTCCACTTT CASSGGDSRNSPLHF
TRBD1 TRBJ2-7 TRBV20-1 many TGCAGTGCTAGAGATCTTGGGCAGGGGGCCTACGAGCAGTACTTC CSARDLGQGAYEQYF
. TRBJ2-1 TRBV10-3 many TGTGCCATCATGGCGAGCTCCTACAATGAGCAGTTCTTC CAIMASSYNEQFF
. TRBJ1-4 TRBV4-1 . TGCGCCAGCAGCCAAGATTCCTCCCCACGCCGGAATGAAAAACTGTTTTTT CASSQDSSPRRNEKLFF
TRBD1 TRBJ1-5 TRBV5-5 many TGTGCCAGCAGCTTGTTACCGGGACAGGGAGTCCAGCCCCAGCATTTT CASSLLPGQGVQPQHF
. TRBJ1-2 TRBV5-5 . TGTGCCAGCAACAATAGGGTCTTCGCCTATGGCTACACCTTC CASNNRVFAYGYTF
. TRBJ2-7 TRBV20-1 many TGCAGTGCTAGAGTCTCCGGCTCCGAGCAGTACTTC CSARVSGSEQYF
. TRBJ1-1 TRBV18 . TGTGCCAGCTCACCACTGGCAGACATGAACACTGAAGCTTTCTTT CASSPLADMNTEAFF
. TRBJ1-5 TRBV6-6 many TGTGCCAGCAGGCACGATCATCAGCCCCAGCATTTT CASRHDHQPQHF
TRBD1 TRBJ2-5 TRBV7-9 many TGTGCCAGCAGCTTAGACAGGGGGAACCAAGAGACCCAGTACTTC CASSLDRGNQETQYF
TRBD1 TRBJ2-3 TRBV12-3/TRBV12-4 many TGTGCCAGCAGTTTGGGGACAGGGGGTGCGGGAGCCGTTTTCGATACGCAGTATTTT CASSLGTGGAGAVFDTQYF
TRBD2 TRBJ2-3 TRBV20-1 many TGCAGTGCTAGAGAGACTAGCACTAGGAGGGATACGCAGTATTTT CSARETSTRRDTQYF
. TRBJ2-4 TRBV30 . TGTGCCTGGAGTGGGACTGATGTAGCCAAAAACATTCAGTACTTC CAWSGTDVAKNIQYF
. TRBJ1-2 TRBV5-1 many TGCGCCAGCAGCTTGTTGGGGGTTGGGAACTATGGCTACACCTTC CASSLLGVGNYGYTF
. TRBJ2-1 TRBV5-6 few TGTGCCAGCAGCAGGACGGGACGGACTATTAATGAGCAGTTCTTC CASSRTGRTINEQFF
. TRBJ2-5 TRBV29-1 many TGCAGCGTTGTGGGGGGAGCTGGTGAGACCCAGTACTTC CSVVGGAGETQYF
. TRBJ1-1 TRBV28 many TGTGCCAGCAGCATTGGCCGAGGGATCACTGAAGCTTTCTTT CASSIGRGITEAFF
TRBD1 TRBJ2-5 TRBV27 many TGTGCCAGCAGTTCACCGGGACAGGACCAAGAGACCCAGTACTTC CASSSPGQDQETQYF
. TRBJ2-1 TRBV3-1 . TGTGCCAGCAGCCAAGTTTTGATAGCTTACAATGAGCAGTTCTTC CASSQVLIAYNEQFF
TRBD2 TRBJ2-1 TRBV4-3 many TGCGCCAGCAGCCAAAGCCTAGCGGGAGGTGAGCAGTTCTTC CASSQSLAGGEQFF
. TRBJ1-2 TRBV6-5 many TGTGCCAGCAGTTACAGGGCGGGCTATGGCTACACCTTC CASSYRAGYGYTF
TRBD2 TRBJ2-3 TRBV3-1 . TGTGCCAGCAGCCAAAGGGGACTAGCGATCACAGATACGCAGTATTTT CASSQRGLAITDTQYF
. TRBJ2-7 TRBV15 . TGTGCCACCAGCAGAGCTGAGGACAGATTCTACTACGAGCAGTACTTC CATSRAEDRFYYEQYF
TRBD1 TRBJ1-3 TRBV7-2 . TGTGCCAGCAGCCAGACAGGGAGACCCTCTGGAAACACCATATATTTT CASSQTGRPSGNTIYF
. TRBJ2-7 TRBV30 . TGTGCCTGGAGTGTTGACAGCCCCTACGAGCAGTACTTC CAWSVDSPYEQYF
. TRBJ2-1 TRBV6-5 many TGTGCCACAGGTATCCCATCTGGCGACAATGAGCAGTTCTTC CATGIPSGDNEQFF
. TRBJ1-4 TRBV20-1 many TGCAGTGGGATGGAGGGAGGTTGGGAAAAACTGTTTTTT CSGMEGGWEKLFF